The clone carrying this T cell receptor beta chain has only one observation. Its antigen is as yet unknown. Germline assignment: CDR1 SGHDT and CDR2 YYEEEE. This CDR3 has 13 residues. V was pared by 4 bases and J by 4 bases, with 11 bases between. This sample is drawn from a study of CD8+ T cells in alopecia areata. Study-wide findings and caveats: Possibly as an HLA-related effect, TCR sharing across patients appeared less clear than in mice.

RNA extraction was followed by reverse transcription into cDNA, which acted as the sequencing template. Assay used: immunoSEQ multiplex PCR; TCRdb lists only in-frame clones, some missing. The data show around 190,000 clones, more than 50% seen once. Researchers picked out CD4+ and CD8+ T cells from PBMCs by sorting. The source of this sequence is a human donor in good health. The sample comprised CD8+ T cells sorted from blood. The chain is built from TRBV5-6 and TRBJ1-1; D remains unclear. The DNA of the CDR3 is TGTGCCAGCAGCGAAGGGTTCGGCACTGAAGCTTTCTTT. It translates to CASSEGFGTEAFF.